These T cell receptor beta chains were read from a single sample in a study of cytomegalovirus exposure and HLA in healthy donors. Assay used: immunoSEQ multiplex PCR; TCRdb lists only in-frame clones, some missing. The repertoire holds 150,000 to 180,000 clones, over 65% seen once, with roughly 2% in the top ten. Source material: PBMCs. These receptors all come from a man younger than 40 in good health and CMV-seronegative. The CDR3 runs from the conserved cysteine through the conserved F or W. A D gene is named only where the DNA matches it firmly. Some rows have no size entry. The others give once, few or many, or a class for an expanded clone.

d_gene: -; j_gene: TRBJ2-5; abundance: -; v_gene: TRBV7-9; CDR3aa: CASSLGGQKETQYF; CDR3nt: TGTGCCAGCAGCTTAGGAGGGCAGAAAGAGACCCAGTACTTC
d_gene: TRBD2; j_gene: TRBJ2-5; abundance: -; v_gene: TRBV5-1; CDR3aa: CASSGPSGGEETQYF; CDR3nt: TGCGCCAGCAGCGGCCCTAGCGGGGGGGAAGAGACCCAGTACTTC
d_gene: -; j_gene: TRBJ2-7; abundance: -; v_gene: TRBV14; CDR3aa: CASSQDQAYYEQYF; CDR3nt: TGTGCCAGCAGCCAAGATCAGGCGTACTACGAGCAGTACTTC
d_gene: -; j_gene: TRBJ1-5; abundance: -; v_gene: TRBV4-2; CDR3aa: CASSQEVQGQPQHF; CDR3nt: TGTGCCAGCAGCCAAGAGGTTCAGGGGCAGCCCCAGCATTTT
d_gene: -; j_gene: TRBJ2-7; abundance: -; v_gene: TRBV27; CDR3aa: CASSHGQEQYF; CDR3nt: TGTGCCAGCAGCCACGGACAGGAGCAGTACTTC
d_gene: TRBD2; j_gene: TRBJ2-3; abundance: -; v_gene: TRBV9; CDR3aa: CASSAAGDATDTQYF; CDR3nt: TGTGCCAGCAGCGCAGCGGGGGACGCCACAGATACGCAGTATTTT
d_gene: TRBD2; j_gene: TRBJ2-7; abundance: -; v_gene: TRBV6-5; CDR3aa: CASIEGLAENFIQYF; CDR3nt: TGTGCCAGCATCGAGGGACTAGCGGAAAATTTTATCCAGTACTTC
d_gene: -; j_gene: TRBJ2-7; abundance: -; v_gene: TRBV15; CDR3aa: CATRDTSYEQYF; CDR3nt: TGTGCCACTCGAGACACCTCCTACGAGCAGTACTTC
d_gene: -; j_gene: TRBJ1-2; abundance: -; v_gene: TRBV28; CDR3aa: CASSSSGGSNYGYTF; CDR3nt: TGTGCCAGCAGTTCCTCGGGAGGGTCCAACTATGGCTACACCTTC
d_gene: TRBD1; j_gene: TRBJ1-2; abundance: few; v_gene: TRBV5-1; CDR3aa: CASSLVGTGDPIADGYTF; CDR3nt: TGCGCCAGCAGCTTGGTGGGGACAGGAGACCCCATTGCCGATGGCTACACCTTC
d_gene: TRBD1; j_gene: TRBJ2-2; abundance: few; v_gene: TRBV27; CDR3aa: CASSPPIPSTGKDTGELFF; CDR3nt: TGTGCCAGCAGTCCCCCGATCCCTTCGACAGGGAAGGACACCGGGGAGCTGTTTTTT
d_gene: TRBD1; j_gene: TRBJ2-7; abundance: -; v_gene: TRBV30; CDR3aa: CAWSVRGQGDYEQYF; CDR3nt: TGTGCCTGGAGTGTACGAGGACAGGGGGACTACGAGCAGTACTTC
d_gene: TRBD1; j_gene: TRBJ1-2; abundance: -; v_gene: TRBV18; CDR3aa: CASSPDRNYGYTF; CDR3nt: TGTGCCAGCTCCCCGGACAGGAACTATGGCTACACCTTC
d_gene: -; j_gene: TRBJ1-2; abundance: -; v_gene: TRBV30; CDR3aa: CAWRLGSNYGYTF; CDR3nt: TGTGCCTGGAGGCTCGGGTCTAACTATGGCTACACCTTC
d_gene: TRBD1; j_gene: TRBJ1-1; abundance: -; v_gene: TRBV5-6; CDR3aa: CASSLGTGGASLNTEAFF; CDR3nt: TGTGCCAGCAGCTTGGGGACAGGGGGCGCATCCCTGAACACTGAAGCTTTCTTT
d_gene: -; j_gene: TRBJ1-5; abundance: few; v_gene: TRBV7-2; CDR3aa: CASSLERGQPQHF; CDR3nt: TGTGCCAGCAGCTTAGAACGGGGACAGCCCCAGCATTTT
d_gene: -; j_gene: TRBJ2-2; abundance: -; v_gene: TRBV10-3; CDR3aa: CAIQGSTGELFF; CDR3nt: TGTGCCATTCAGGGTTCAACCGGGGAGCTGTTTTTT
d_gene: -; j_gene: TRBJ1-4; abundance: -; v_gene: TRBV2; CDR3aa: CASGSFPNEKLFF; CDR3nt: TGTGCCAGCGGCTCCTTCCCCAATGAAAAACTGTTTTTT
d_gene: -; j_gene: TRBJ2-3; abundance: -; v_gene: TRBV19; CDR3aa: CASSINQAGTDTQYF; CDR3nt: TGTGCCAGTAGTATTAACCAAGCCGGCACAGATACGCAGTATTTT
d_gene: -; j_gene: TRBJ2-5; abundance: -; v_gene: TRBV19; CDR3aa: CASSMGGRETQYF; CDR3nt: TGTGCCAGTAGTATGGGTGGGCGAGAGACCCAGTACTTC
d_gene: -; j_gene: TRBJ2-3; abundance: once; v_gene: TRBV7-9; CDR3aa: CASSSMTTDTQYF; CDR3nt: TGTGCCAGCAGCTCGATGACTACTGATACGCAGTATTTT
d_gene: -; j_gene: TRBJ2-7; abundance: -; v_gene: TRBV6-1; CDR3aa: CASSEEDSGLEQYF; CDR3nt: TGTGCCAGCAGTGAAGAAGATAGCGGTTTGGAGCAGTACTTC
d_gene: TRBD1; j_gene: TRBJ1-2; abundance: -; v_gene: TRBV7-9; CDR3aa: CASSFGGQGRSGYTF; CDR3nt: TGTGCCAGCAGCTTTGGGGGACAGGGGAGGAGTGGCTACACCTTC
d_gene: TRBD1; j_gene: TRBJ1-5; abundance: -; v_gene: TRBV19; CDR3aa: CASSSGQYSNQPQHF; CDR3nt: TGTGCCAGTAGTTCGGGACAGTATAGCAATCAGCCCCAGCATTTT
d_gene: -; j_gene: TRBJ1-1; abundance: -; v_gene: TRBV5-6; CDR3aa: CASSWGEGTEAFF; CDR3nt: TGTGCCAGCAGCTGGGGGGAGGGCACTGAAGCTTTCTTT
d_gene: TRBD2; j_gene: TRBJ2-5; abundance: -; v_gene: TRBV28; CDR3aa: CASSPSGGGEETQYF; CDR3nt: TGTGCCAGCAGTCCTAGCGGGGGTGGGGAAGAGACCCAGTACTTC
d_gene: TRBD2; j_gene: TRBJ2-7; abundance: -; v_gene: TRBV5-4; CDR3aa: CASSLRGGGYEQYF; CDR3nt: TGTGCCAGCAGCTTACGTGGCGGGGGCTACGAGCAGTACTTC
d_gene: -; j_gene: TRBJ2-5; abundance: -; v_gene: TRBV7-3; CDR3aa: CASSRGLQETQYF; CDR3nt: TGTGCCAGCAGCCGGGGACTCCAAGAGACCCAGTACTTC
d_gene: -; j_gene: TRBJ1-2; abundance: -; v_gene: TRBV28; CDR3aa: CASSLFDRLYGYTF; CDR3nt: TGTGCCAGCAGTTTATTCGACAGACTGTATGGCTACACCTTC
d_gene: TRBD1; j_gene: TRBJ2-7; abundance: -; v_gene: TRBV27; CDR3aa: CASSLLPGTGAYEQYF; CDR3nt: TGTGCCAGCAGTTTGCTGCCCGGGACAGGGGCCTACGAGCAGTACTTC
d_gene: TRBD1; j_gene: TRBJ1-2; abundance: -; v_gene: TRBV7-9; CDR3aa: CASSPGQGYGYTF; CDR3nt: TGTGCCAGCAGCCCGGGACAGGGCTATGGCTACACCTTC
d_gene: TRBD1; j_gene: TRBJ1-2; abundance: -; v_gene: TRBV6-4; CDR3aa: CASSDKQGAGYTF; CDR3nt: TGTGCCAGCAGTGATAAACAGGGGGCTGGCTACACCTTC
d_gene: -; j_gene: TRBJ1-5; abundance: -; v_gene: TRBV2; CDR3aa: CASSGSRGGGNQPQHF; CDR3nt: TGTGCCAGCAGTGGGTCAAGGGGGGGAGGCAATCAGCCCCAGCATTTT
d_gene: -; j_gene: TRBJ1-6; abundance: -; v_gene: TRBV19; CDR3aa: CASSSQPGLYNSPLNF; CDR3nt: TGTGCCAGTAGTAGTCAACCGGGTCTATATAATTCACCCCTCAACTTT
d_gene: -; j_gene: TRBJ1-2; abundance: -; v_gene: TRBV6-5; CDR3aa: CASSYLGEAPNYGYTF; CDR3nt: TGTGCCAGCAGTTACCTTGGGGAGGCTCCGAACTATGGCTACACCTTC
d_gene: TRBD1; j_gene: TRBJ1-2; abundance: -; v_gene: TRBV28; CDR3aa: CASSSRDRDTF; CDR3nt: TGTGCCAGCAGCTCCCGGGACAGAGACACCTTC
d_gene: -; j_gene: TRBJ2-7; abundance: few; v_gene: TRBV6-5; CDR3aa: CASSRGLTWEQYF; CDR3nt: TGTGCCAGCAGTCGAGGACTAACCTGGGAGCAGTACTTC
d_gene: TRBD2; j_gene: TRBJ2-7; abundance: -; v_gene: TRBV5-8; CDR3aa: CASSLLAGTSYEQYF; CDR3nt: TGTGCCAGCAGCTTGCTAGCGGGGACCTCCTACGAGCAGTACTTC
d_gene: -; j_gene: TRBJ2-7; abundance: few; v_gene: TRBV5-6; CDR3aa: CASSLLSFHEQYF; CDR3nt: TGTGCCAGCAGCTTGTTATCTTTCCACGAGCAGTACTTC
d_gene: TRBD1; j_gene: TRBJ2-2; abundance: -; v_gene: TRBV7-9; CDR3aa: CSSSLAPQGAVGELFF; CDR3nt: TGTTCCAGCAGCTTAGCCCCGCAGGGGGCCGTCGGGGAGCTGTTTTTT
d_gene: TRBD2; j_gene: TRBJ2-7; abundance: few; v_gene: TRBV6-1; CDR3aa: CASTLSRGGYEQYF; CDR3nt: TGTGCCAGCACCCTCTCGCGGGGGGGGTACGAGCAGTACTTC
d_gene: -; j_gene: TRBJ1-2; abundance: -; v_gene: TRBV4-3; CDR3aa: CASSHDRTGYGYTF; CDR3nt: TGCGCCAGCAGCCATGATAGAACGGGCTATGGCTACACCTTC
d_gene: -; j_gene: TRBJ2-1; abundance: few; v_gene: TRBV7-9; CDR3aa: CASSPPGQGNLDEQFF; CDR3nt: TGTGCCAGCAGCCCGCCGGGGCAGGGGAATTTGGATGAGCAGTTCTTC
d_gene: TRBD2; j_gene: TRBJ2-1; abundance: -; v_gene: TRBV9; CDR3aa: CASSIGLAGTNEQFF; CDR3nt: TGTGCCAGCAGCATCGGACTAGCGGGGACTAATGAGCAGTTCTTC
d_gene: TRBD1; j_gene: TRBJ1-1; abundance: few; v_gene: TRBV15; CDR3aa: CATSSRQGWTPLNTEAFF; CDR3nt: TGTGCCACCAGTAGCCGACAGGGTTGGACCCCCTTGAACACTGAAGCTTTCTTT
d_gene: -; j_gene: TRBJ2-7; abundance: -; v_gene: TRBV2; CDR3aa: CASSRTTGYEQYF; CDR3nt: TGTGCCAGCAGTCGGACTACGGGTTACGAGCAGTACTTC
d_gene: TRBD2; j_gene: TRBJ2-1; abundance: -; v_gene: TRBV7-3; CDR3aa: CASSLGLAGVRDEQFF; CDR3nt: TGTGCCAGCAGCTTAGGTCTAGCGGGGGTACGAGATGAGCAGTTCTTC
d_gene: -; j_gene: TRBJ2-2; abundance: -; v_gene: TRBV6-5; CDR3aa: CASSYGSGTGELFF; CDR3nt: TGTGCCAGCAGTTACGGTTCGGGCACCGGGGAGCTGTTTTTT
d_gene: -; j_gene: TRBJ2-5; abundance: -; v_gene: TRBV5-1; CDR3aa: CASSIQGGQETQYF; CDR3nt: TGCGCCAGCAGCATACAGGGAGGGCAAGAGACCCAGTACTTC
d_gene: -; j_gene: TRBJ1-1; abundance: -; v_gene: TRBV6-1; CDR3aa: CASSEGQGLGAFF; CDR3nt: TGTGCCAGCAGTGAAGGTCAGGGCTTGGGAGCTTTCTTT
d_gene: TRBD1; j_gene: TRBJ1-1; abundance: -; v_gene: TRBV5-1; CDR3aa: CASSVRTGGGFVNTEAFF; CDR3nt: TGCGCCAGCAGCGTACGGACAGGAGGGGGGTTTGTGAACACTGAAGCTTTCTTT